This entry lists 32 T cell receptor beta chains sequenced from one sample in a study of glioma-infiltrating T cells. Amplification of TCR alpha and beta CDR3 regions from RNA used iRepertoire nested multiplex PCR. TCRdb processed the multiplex PCR reads anew with MiXCR; each CDR3 protein has one entry. Found here are about 130,000 distinct CDR3 sequences, 20% to 25% of them singletons; the top ten hold roughly 15%. The sequencing sample was made of glioma tissue, nonneoplastic brain tissue, or PBMCs (not recorded which). The receptors derive from a human donor with low-grade glioma or glioblastoma, undergoing nonglioma brain surgery, or in good health (not recorded which).

This clonotype was seen ten or more times. The chain is built from TRBV6-1 and TRBJ1-5; D not certain. The V end lost 5 bases, the J end lost 5 bases, and 10 bases lay between the germline ends. This CDR3 has 13 residues. Looked up from germline, CDR1 is MNHNS and CDR2 is SASEGT. CDR3 in amino acids: CASSQDRYQPQHF. DNA of the CDR3: TGTGCCAGCAGTCAGGACCGTTATCAGCCCCAGCATTTT.

This clonotype appeared once. It may be a read error: a sequence one base away is much more abundant. The chain is built from TRBV4-3 and TRBJ1-5; D ambiguous. The CDR3 has 15 amino acids. Germline CDR1 and CDR2: LGHNA and YSLEER. Here the CDR3 reads CTSSQARVPNQPQHF. CDR3 nucleotides: TGCACCAGCAGCCAAGCCCGGGTCCCTAATCAGCCCCAGCATTTT.

This clonotype was observed once. The chain employs TRBV10-3 and TRBJ2-1; 10 bases line up with TRBD1. The J segment lost 12 bases and the V segment lost 5 bases, leaving 7 bases of the junction unmatched. The CDR3 runs to 13 residues. Germline assignment: CDR1 ENHRY and CDR2 SYGVKD. CDR3 residues: CAISRGTGAGQFF. CDR3 coding DNA: TGTGCCATCAGTCGGGGGACAGGGGCCGGGCAGTTCTTC.

Comment on this clonotype: The junction and the germline gene differ at one end; a read error may be behind it. The V gene is TRBV4-2, the J gene TRBJ2-1, with 10 bases that match TRBD2. The CDR3 loop spans 17 amino acids. Germline CDR1 LGHNA, CDR2 YNFKEQ. CDR3 sequence (DNA): TGTGCCAGCAGCCAAGATCCCGGACTAGCGGAGTACAGTGAGCAGTTCTTC. This encodes CASSQDPGLAEYSEQFF.

To note about this clonotype: A much larger clone differs by one base, so this may be a read error. No conserved phenylalanine or tryptophan is present at the end of the CDR3, so a read error is the likely explanation. The rearrangement links TRBV7-2 to TRBJ2-7, with TRBD1 matching over 8 bases. The CDR3 consists of 14 residues. Losses at the gene ends were 6 bases for V and 3 bases for J; bases not matched to a gene: 7. Germline V gene sequence: CDR1 SGHTA, CDR2 FQGNSA. CDR3: CASRSRDRSYEQYL. In DNA form, the CDR3 reads TGTGCCAGCAGATCCCGGGACAGGAGCTACGAGCAGTACCTC.

The table lists this clonotype with many counts. For the CDR3, the DNA is TGTGCCACCAGTGATTCCCGGGTCCACGGGGAGCTGTTTTTT. Translated: CATSDSRVHGELFF. The V and J genes are TRBV24-1 and TRBJ2-2, with unresolved D. The CDR3 length is 14 residues. V lost 2 bases and J lost 7, with 10 bases in between. Germline-derived CDR1 and CDR2 are KGHDR and SFDVKD.

In this sample, this clonotype turned up many times. V and J are TRBV7-6 and TRBJ2-2; 10 nucleotides match TRBD2. Unmatched junction bases numbered 3, after V lost 5 bases and J lost 6 bases. Germline CDR1 is SGHVS and CDR2 is FNYEAQ. The CDR3 is made up of 14 amino acids. The CDR3: CASSPLAGSGELFF. DNA for the CDR3: TGTGCCAGCAGCCCACTAGCGGGATCCGGGGAGCTGTTTTTT.

This clonotype has at least ten counts. J is TRBJ1-4 and V is TRBV27; the match to TRBD1 covers 11 bases. CDR3 length: 15 amino acids. Germline CDR1 and CDR2: MNHEY and SMNVEV (reference sequence). Trimming took 1 base from V and 7 from J; bases not matched to a gene: 2. CDR3 nucleotide sequence: TGTGCCAGCAGTTTATTGGGACAGGGGGTTGAAAAACTGTTTTTT. This gives the protein CASSLLGQGVEKLFF.

As regards this clonotype: At one boundary the junction diverges from the germline segment, which might be a read error. The J gene is TRBJ1-2, the V gene TRBV6-2 or TRBV6-3; D is ambiguous. Germline CDR1 MNHEY, CDR2 SVGEGT. The CDR3 runs to 15 residues. This CDR3 is CARRSRPAASPGSPF. DNA for the CDR3: TGTGCCCGCCGTTCTCGTCCGGCGGCCTCCCCTGGCTCCCCCTTC.

As regards this clonotype: A read error is possible here, since a much larger clone lies one base away. V gene TRBV5-1 combines with J gene TRBJ1-2, with a tentative D call TRBD1 (5 bases). CDR1 is SGHRS and CDR2 is YFSETQ in the germline V gene. This CDR3 is 16 amino acids long. Here the CDR3 reads CASNLGEGQPNYGYTF. The CDR3 region has the DNA TGCGCCAGCAACTTGGGTGAGGGGCAGCCTAACTATGGCTACACCTTC.

This clonotype appeared many times. The J gene is TRBJ2-7, the V gene TRBV6-2 or TRBV6-3; D uncertain. The CDR3 has 14 residues. CDR1 is MNHEY, CDR2 SVGEGT, per germline. V was trimmed by 4 bases and J by 0 bases, leaving 10 bases between them. The CDR3 DNA is TGTGCCAGCAGTTTTTTGGAAAGCTCCTACGAGCAGTACTTC. It encodes CASSFLESSYEQYF.

This clonotype was recorded at least ten times. V and J are TRBV19 and TRBJ1-2; possible D gene TRBD1, 5 bases. Trimming took off 10 bases at V and 6 bases at J, with 18 bases between the two ends. Germline CDR1 is LNHDA and CDR2 is SQIVND (reference sequence). The CDR3 covers 13 residues. The CDR3 DNA sequence: TGTGCCACCCACCCGGGGCGTGGGGATGGCTACACCTTC. Translating gives CATHPGRGDGYTF. The full variable domain, with the rest looked up from reference TRBV19 and TRBJ1-2, is DGGITQSPKYLFRKEGQNVTLSCEQNLNHDAMYWYRQDPGQGLRLIYYSQIVNDFQKGDIAEGYSVSREKKESFPLTVTSAQKNPTAFYLCATHPGRGDGYTFGSGTRLTVV.

The chain recombines TRBV30 with TRBJ2-7, with D possibly being TRBD1 (6 bases). Looked up from germline, CDR1 is GTSNPN and CDR2 is SVGIG (reference sequence). CDR3 length: 12 amino acids. V was clipped by 7 bases and J by 7 bases, with 17 bases between them. The CDR3: CAFNREGNEQYF. Here the CDR3 DNA reads TGTGCCTTTAACAGGGAAGGAAATGAGCAGTACTTC. Variable domain in full (rest from reference TRBV30 and TRBJ2-7): SQTIHQWPATLVQPVGSPLSLECTVEGTSNPNLYWYRQAAGRGLQLLFYSVGIGQISSEVPQNLSASRPQDRQFILSSKKLLLSDSGFYLCAFNREGNEQYFGPGTRLTVT.

This clonotype was counted many times. The rearrangement uses TRBV5-1 and TRBJ1-1, with no clear D. There are 15 residues in the CDR3. In germline, CDR1 is SGHRS, CDR2 YFSETQ. The ends were cut back, 2 bases at V and 4 bases at J, with 15 bases in the middle. The CDR3 nucleotides read TGCGCCAGCAGCTTAAGGCAGACCTCGGGCACTGAAGCTTTCTTT. It yields the protein CASSLRQTSGTEAFF. Filled out from reference TRBV5-1 and TRBJ1-1, the complete variable domain reads KAGVTQTPRYLIKTRGQQVTLSCSPISGHRSVSWYQQTPGQGLQFLFEYFSETQRNKGNFPGRFSGRQFSNSRSEMNVSTLELGDSALYLCASSLRQTSGTEAFFGQGTRLTVV.

The table lists this clonotype with many counts. The CDR3: CASSERGGFNEQYF. The DNA of the CDR3 is TGTGCCAGCAGTGAACGGGGCGGGTTCAACGAGCAGTACTTC. This chain uses TRBV2 with TRBJ2-7, with D perhaps given as TRBD1 or TRBD2 (5 bases each). V lost 2 bases and J lost 5, with 13 bases in between. The germline V gene has CDR1 SNHLY and CDR2 FYNNEI. The CDR3 sequence is 14 residues long.

This clonotype was seen a handful of times. This sequence joins TRBV9 and TRBJ2-7; the D call may be TRBD1 or TRBD2 (5 bases each). V lost 2 bases and J lost 0, with 6 bases in between. CDR3 length: 13 residues. Per the germline V gene, CDR1 is SGDLS and CDR2 is YYNGEE. CDR3 coding DNA: TGTGCCAGCAGCGTGGGACCCTCCTACGAGCAGTACTTC. Amino acid sequence: CASSVGPSYEQYF.

This clonotype was seen a single time. A much more abundant neighbour one base away suggests this may be a read error. J is TRBJ2-7 and V is TRBV4-1; no clear D gene. Germline loops: CDR1 MGHRA, CDR2 YSYEKL. This CDR3 region has 14 residues. V was cut by 3 bases and J by 3 bases, with 12 bases left in between. DNA for the CDR3: TGCGCCAGCAGCCACAGTGGGCTAGGCTACGAGCAGTACTTC. This gives the protein CASSHSGLGYEQYF.

The sample holds many counts of this clonotype. The chain couples TRBV6-1 to TRBJ2-5, with D perhaps TRBD2 (6 bases). The CDR3 length is 14 residues. CDR1 is MNHNS and CDR2 is SASEGT in the germline V gene. Deletions cut 5 bases from V and 5 bases from J, with 15 bases between. CDR3 coding DNA: TGTGCCAGCAGTCCGCCCCCGGAGGGGGAGACCCAGTACTTC. Translated: CASSPPPEGETQYF.

This clonotype was detected many times. The chain has TRBV14 and TRBJ2-7, with a tentative D call TRBD1 (6 bases). There are 15 residues in the CDR3. The V gene lost 0 bases and the J gene lost 4 bases, with 13 bases spanning the gap. From germline, CDR1 is SGHDN and CDR2 FVKESK. Here the CDR3 reads CASSQDLSQGYEQYF. In DNA form, the CDR3 reads TGTGCCAGCAGCCAAGATTTGTCGCAGGGGTACGAGCAGTACTTC.

This clonotype was recorded many times. V is TRBV28 and J is TRBJ2-7; 10 bases are shared with TRBD1. CDR1 and CDR2 (germline): MDHEN, SYDVKM. The J segment lost 5 bases and the V segment lost 5 bases, leaving 9 bases of the junction unmatched. There are 15 residues in the CDR3. Written as DNA, the CDR3 is TGTGCCAGCAGTGGACCGGGACAGGGGAGTGACGAGCAGTACTTC. Translation gives CASSGPGQGSDEQYF.

In its sample, this clonotype was seen many times. The rearrangement uses TRBV28 and TRBJ2-7; 9 positions match TRBD2. V lost 7 bases to trimming and J lost 5 bases; unmatched junction nucleotides: 12. This CDR3 has 15 amino acids. Germline V lookup: CDR1 MDHEN, CDR2 SYDVKM. The chain's CDR3 is CASNPWAGGGDEQYF. The DNA for the CDR3 is TGTGCCAGCAACCCCTGGGCGGGAGGGGGCGACGAGCAGTACTTC.

The rearrangement links TRBV5-1 to TRBJ1-6; no clear D gene. V gave up 5 bases and J gave up 14 bases, with 17 bases separating them. Looked up from germline, CDR1 is SGHRS and CDR2 is YFSETQ. The CDR3 has 13 residues. Here the CDR3 DNA reads TGCGCCAGCAGGGGCGGAACAACACGGGCCCTCCACTTT. Encoded protein: CASRGGTTRALHF.

This clonotype was seen more than once but under ten times. The V call is TRBV29-1, the J call TRBJ2-5, with a possible D match to TRBD2 (6 bases). From germline, CDR1 is SQVTM and CDR2 ANQGSEA. The CDR3 covers 14 residues. The V and J ends lost 7 bases and 2 bases respectively, with 17 bases between them. CDR3 protein: CSASRGLGQETQYF. The CDR3 DNA reads as TGCAGCGCCTCTCGGGGGTTAGGGCAAGAGACCCAGTACTTC.

Comment on this clonotype: Given a much more abundant clone one base away, this may be a read error. This CDR3 is missing its conserved last phenylalanine or tryptophan, likely due to a read error. The chain couples TRBV4-3 to TRBJ1-5, with D possibly being TRBD1 (5 bases). CDR1 is LGHNA and CDR2 is YSLEER in the germline V gene. V lost 0 bases, J lost 6 bases, and 12 bases lay in between. The CDR3 runs 15 residues. The CDR3 spells CASSQDVRELQPQHL. DNA for the CDR3: TGCGCCAGCAGCCAAGATGTCAGGGAACTTCAGCCCCAGCATCTT.

In its sample, this clonotype was seen many times. The V and J genes are TRBV7-2 and TRBJ2-3; D remains unclear. The germline V gene has CDR1 SGHTA and CDR2 FQGNSA. V lost 6 bases and J 5 bases, leaving 12 bases between the germline ends. This CDR3 has 13 amino acids. In DNA, the CDR3 is TGTGCCAGCAGTTACTCTATGCGAGATACGCAGTATTTT. The encoded protein is CASSYSMRDTQYF.

This clonotype was counted many times. The chain joins TRBV4-3 to TRBJ1-6; D is undetermined. The V end lost 0 bases, the J end lost 10 bases, and 7 bases lay between the germline ends. The CDR3 runs 13 residues. CDR1 is LGHNA, CDR2 YSLEER, per germline. The CDR3 nucleotides read TGCGCCAGCAGCCAAGAATGGGTCTCACCCCTCCACTTT. It is translated as CASSQEWVSPLHF.

The genes are TRBV29-1 and TRBJ1-1; D ambiguous. Germline CDR1 reads SQVTM; CDR2 reads ANQGSEA. Trimming removed 5 bases at V and 1 base at J, with 8 bases between. The CDR3 length is 12 residues. This CDR3 is CSVRAPNTEAFF. The CDR3, as DNA: TGCAGCGTTCGCGCTCCGAACACTGAAGCTTTCTTT.

At least ten counts were recorded for this clonotype. It is likely a read error, because the conserved phenylalanine at the end of the CDR3 is missing. V usage is TRBV20-1 and J usage is TRBJ2-7, with 8 bases fitting TRBD1. This CDR3 region has 13 residues. Germline CDR1 and CDR2: DFQATT and SNEGSKA (reference sequence). Trimming cost V 0 bases and J 5 bases; bases outside gene matches: 3. In DNA, the CDR3 is TGCAGTGCTAGAGACCGGACAGGGAACGAGCAGTACCTC. The encoded protein is CSARDRTGNEQYL.

This clonotype was detected many times. The CDR3 sequence: CASSPRRDQETQYF. In nucleotides, the CDR3 is TGTGCCAGCAGCCCCCGGCGGGACCAAGAGACCCAGTACTTC. The chain links TRBV7-2 to TRBJ2-5, with a possible D match to TRBD2 (5 bases). The CDR3 runs 14 residues. Deletions cut 5 bases from V and 0 bases from J, with 10 bases between. Germline V gene data show CDR1 as SGHTA and CDR2 as FQGNSA.

This clonotype was seen ten or more times. The chain carries TRBV12-3 or TRBV12-4 and TRBJ1-2; TRBD1 agrees at 7 bases. The CDR3 contains 13 residues. Trimming at V came to 4 bases and at J to 7 bases, leaving 6 bases not matched to a gene. This CDR3 is CASSSRGSGGYTF. The CDR3 bases are TGTGCCAGCAGTTCCAGGGGGAGTGGTGGCTACACCTTC.

This clonotype was recorded many times. The genes are TRBV5-1 and TRBJ2-1; no clear D gene. Germline V gene data show CDR1 as SGHRS and CDR2 as YFSETQ. The V gene lost 2 bases and the J gene lost 5 bases, with 11 bases spanning the gap. This CDR3 has 14 amino acids. In DNA form, the CDR3 reads TGCGCCAGCAGCTTCCCCCGTGAGGACAATGAGCAGTTCTTC. Translated, it gives CASSFPREDNEQFF.

At least ten counts were recorded for this clonotype. V usage is TRBV24-1 and J usage is TRBJ2-5; D perhaps matches TRBD2 (6 bases). Germline V gives CDR1 KGHDR, CDR2 SFDVKD. The CDR3 totals 12 residues. V shed 8 bases and J shed 2 bases, with 8 bases lying between them. The CDR3, as DNA: TGTGCCACCAATGGGGGGCAAGAGACCCAGTACTTC. This translates into CATNGGQETQYF.